This is a list of T cell receptor beta chains from one sample in a study of cytomegalovirus exposure and HLA in healthy donors. Assay: immunoSEQ multiplex PCR; the TCRdb copy retains only in-frame clones and omits some. The sample shows over 150,000 clones, about 80% of them seen only once. The specimen was PBMCs. These receptors were taken from a woman younger than 45 in good health and CMV-seronegative. The conserved cysteine and the conserved F or W are not part of the CDR3 here.

CDR3 protein: ASSLGVNTEAF; J gene: TRBJ1-1; V gene: TRBV5-5
CDR3 protein: ASSQGGAGGQYNEQF; J gene: TRBJ2-1; V gene: TRBV4-1
CDR3 protein: ASSQSWGQGETQY; J gene: TRBJ2-5; V gene: TRBV11-2
CDR3 protein: ASSAYPAGVGEQY; J gene: TRBJ2-7; V gene: TRBV4-1
CDR3 protein: AIRSSGGQETQY; J gene: TRBJ2-5; V gene: TRBV10-3
CDR3 protein: ASSRQGKNTEAF; J gene: TRBJ1-1; V gene: TRBV28
CDR3 protein: ASSFRTGGDVF; J gene: TRBJ1-1; V gene: TRBV27
CDR3 protein: ASSAGGSEETQY; J gene: TRBJ2-5; V gene: TRBV5-4
CDR3 protein: ASSSGQNFYMNTEAF; J gene: TRBJ1-1; V gene: TRBV28
CDR3 protein: ASSLGAGATDTQY; J gene: TRBJ2-3; V gene: TRBV7-9
CDR3 protein: ASSSLAGSTYEQY; J gene: TRBJ2-7; V gene: TRBV7-8
CDR3 protein: ASSPESGGEKLF; J gene: TRBJ1-4; V gene: TRBV7-9
CDR3 protein: ASSTTGTGGTGELF; J gene: TRBJ2-2; V gene: TRBV27
CDR3 protein: ASSITGDPYYEQY; J gene: TRBJ2-7; V gene: TRBV6-1
CDR3 protein: ASSAGTGGYEQY; J gene: TRBJ2-7; V gene: TRBV6-1
CDR3 protein: ASSHGLRGKVNIQY; J gene: TRBJ2-4; V gene: TRBV14
CDR3 protein: SVKAGGRTDTQY; J gene: TRBJ2-3; V gene: TRBV29-1
CDR3 protein: AIRDRQIRDGYT; J gene: TRBJ1-2; V gene: TRBV10-3
CDR3 protein: ASSSYLEQY; J gene: TRBJ2-7; V gene: TRBV5-1
CDR3 protein: ASSRPEEVGVVGNQPQH; J gene: TRBJ1-5; V gene: TRBV19
CDR3 protein: ASSLLTARGQF; J gene: TRBJ2-1; V gene: TRBV4-1
CDR3 protein: ASSPISAANEQF; J gene: TRBJ2-1; V gene: TRBV18
CDR3 protein: ASSFGGTEAF; J gene: TRBJ1-1; V gene: TRBV5-1
CDR3 protein: ASSEGVSGTGATGELF; J gene: TRBJ2-2; V gene: TRBV25-1
CDR3 protein: ASSPVEEIHEQY; J gene: TRBJ2-7; V gene: TRBV6-5
CDR3 protein: ASSSSTGDNQPQH; J gene: TRBJ1-5; V gene: TRBV25-1
CDR3 protein: ASSLGGTSGRMADTQY; J gene: TRBJ2-3; V gene: TRBV5-1
CDR3 protein: ASSIWWLQGASEKLF; J gene: TRBJ1-4; V gene: TRBV19
CDR3 protein: ASSLLDSNTDTQY; J gene: TRBJ2-3; V gene: TRBV7-9
CDR3 protein: ASSQAAQEQGGIQY; J gene: TRBJ2-4; V gene: TRBV4-1
CDR3 protein: ASRDRGYEQY; J gene: TRBJ2-7; V gene: TRBV5-6
CDR3 protein: ASSSASGEKNTEAF; J gene: TRBJ1-1; V gene: TRBV11-2
CDR3 protein: ASSSRAGFTVETQY; J gene: TRBJ2-5; V gene: TRBV28
CDR3 protein: ASGLREVYYNEQF; J gene: TRBJ2-1; V gene: TRBV12-5
CDR3 protein: ATSRGQGSYNEQF; J gene: TRBJ2-1; V gene: TRBV15
CDR3 protein: ASSVDRDKAYNSPLH; J gene: TRBJ1-6; V gene: TRBV9
CDR3 protein: ASSLIPTGTQY; J gene: TRBJ2-3; V gene: TRBV4-1
CDR3 protein: ASSQVSGQAGYEQY; J gene: TRBJ2-7; V gene: TRBV4-1
CDR3 protein: AWSVGGVNTEAF; J gene: TRBJ1-1; V gene: TRBV30